The present entry profiles one T cell receptor beta chain with its context. Germline V lookup: CDR1 SGHAT, CDR2 FQNNGV. Losses at the gene ends were 7 bases for V and 8 bases for J; bases not matched to a gene: 6. This CDR3 is built from 12 residues. Measured with immunoSEQ multiplex PCR; TCRdb has only the in-frame clones, and not every one. The sample lists about 240,000 clones, 80% to 90% occurring once. Those enrolled, adults aged roughly 18 to 95 years, came from about two dozen US areas. Participants were placed into cohorts based on the clinical history they reported. This entry is derived from a study of blood T cell repertoires in COVID-19.

The receptor was isolated from a woman in her 30s with acute COVID-19. The specimen was PBMCs or T cells enriched from blood (not recorded which). The chain uses TRBV11-2 and TRBJ1-2, with 8 bases that match TRBD1. CDR3 DNA sequence: TGTGCCAGCAAAAGGACAGGGAAGGGCTACACCTTC. As protein: CASKRTGKGYTF.